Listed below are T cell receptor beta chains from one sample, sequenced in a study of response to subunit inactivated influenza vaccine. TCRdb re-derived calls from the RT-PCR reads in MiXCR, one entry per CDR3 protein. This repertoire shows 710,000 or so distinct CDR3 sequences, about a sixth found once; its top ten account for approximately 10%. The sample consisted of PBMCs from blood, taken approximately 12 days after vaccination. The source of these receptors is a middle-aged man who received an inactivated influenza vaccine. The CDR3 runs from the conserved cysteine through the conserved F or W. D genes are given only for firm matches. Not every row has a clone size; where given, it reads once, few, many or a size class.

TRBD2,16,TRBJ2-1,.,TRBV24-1,CATSDSGTSFDNEQFF,TGTGCCACCAGTGATTCCGGGACTAGCTTCGACAATGAGCAGTTCTTC
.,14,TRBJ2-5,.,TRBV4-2,CASSPGLPQETQYF,TGTGCCAGCAGCCCTGGACTCCCCCAAGAGACCCAGTACTTC
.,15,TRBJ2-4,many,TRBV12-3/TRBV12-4,CASSPGSSAKNIQYF,TGTGCCAGCAGTCCCGGCTCTTCTGCCAAAAACATTCAGTACTTC
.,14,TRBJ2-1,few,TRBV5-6,CASSPQRQNNEQFF,TGTGCCAGCAGTCCCCAACGGCAGAACAATGAGCAGTTCTTC
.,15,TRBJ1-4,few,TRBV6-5,CASSYSGRHQEKLFF,TGTGCCAGCAGTTATTCAGGGCGTCATCAGGAAAAACTGTTTTTT
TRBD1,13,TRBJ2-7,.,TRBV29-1,CSVPRTGGGGQYF,TGCAGCGTTCCACGGACAGGGGGTGGGGGGCAGTACTTC
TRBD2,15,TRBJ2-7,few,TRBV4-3,CASRFGTSGSYEQYF,TGCGCCAGCAGATTCGGGACTAGCGGGTCCTACGAGCAGTACTTC
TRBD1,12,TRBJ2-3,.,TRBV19,CASRGIGYTQYF,TGTGCCAGCAGGGGGATCGGGTATACGCAGTATTTT
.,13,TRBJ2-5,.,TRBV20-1,CSAMLGVGETQYF,TGCAGTGCTATGCTGGGGGTGGGAGAGACCCAGTACTTC
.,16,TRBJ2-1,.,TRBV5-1,CASSLRIGAGGDEQFF,TGCGCCAGCAGCTTGCGTATCGGGGCCGGGGGTGATGAGCAGTTCTTC
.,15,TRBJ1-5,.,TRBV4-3,CASSQDARGGQPQHF,TGCGCCAGCAGCCAAGATGCAAGGGGGGGTCAGCCCCAGCATTTT
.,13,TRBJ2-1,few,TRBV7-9,CAGDLGHYNEQFF,TGTGCCGGGGATCTGGGGCACTACAATGAGCAGTTCTTC
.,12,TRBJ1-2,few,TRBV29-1,CSVLLGVVGYTF,TGCAGCGTATTACTGGGGGTAGTAGGCTACACCTTC
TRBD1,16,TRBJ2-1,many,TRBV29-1,CSVGGIPGQVLHEQFF,TGCAGCGTTGGGGGAATTCCGGGACAGGTTCTACATGAGCAGTTCTTC
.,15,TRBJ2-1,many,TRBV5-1,CASSFVATRNNEQFF,TGCGCCAGCAGCTTTGTCGCGACTAGGAACAATGAGCAGTTCTTC
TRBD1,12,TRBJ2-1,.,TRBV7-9,CASSWDRDEQFF,TGTGCCAGCAGCTGGGACAGAGACGAGCAGTTCTTC
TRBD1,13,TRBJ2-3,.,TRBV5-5,CASSLGDRVGQYF,TGTGCCAGCAGCTTGGGCGACAGGGTCGGGCAGTATTTT
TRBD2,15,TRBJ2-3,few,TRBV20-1,CSARSPGTKTDTQYF,TGCAGTGCTAGATCACCCGGGACTAAGACAGATACGCAGTATTTT
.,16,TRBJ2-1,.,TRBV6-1,CASSEGVLVAYNEQFF,TGTGCCAGCAGTGAGGGAGTATTGGTGGCCTACAATGAGCAGTTCTTC
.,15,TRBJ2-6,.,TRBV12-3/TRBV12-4,CASRPGPSGANVLTF,TGTGCCAGCAGGCCGGGTCCCTCTGGGGCCAACGTCCTGACTTTC
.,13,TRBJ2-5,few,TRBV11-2,CASSLDWSGTQYF,TGTGCCAGCAGCTTAGACTGGTCTGGGACCCAGTACTTC
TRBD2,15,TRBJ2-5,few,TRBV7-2,CASSWGLAGMETQYF,TGTGCCAGCAGCTGGGGACTAGCGGGGATGGAGACCCAGTACTTC
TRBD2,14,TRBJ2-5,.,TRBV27,CASRRTSGGETQYF,TGTGCCAGCAGAAGGACTAGCGGGGGAGAGACCCAGTACTTC
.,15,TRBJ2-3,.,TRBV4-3,CASSQAGLGTDTQYF,TGCGCCAGCAGCCAAGCGGGCTTGGGCACAGATACGCAGTATTTT
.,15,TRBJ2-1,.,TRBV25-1,CASSGTAGSYNEQFF,TGTGCCAGCAGTGGCACAGCGGGCTCCTACAATGAGCAGTTCTTC
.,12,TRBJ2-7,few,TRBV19,CASGGKRYEQYF,TGTGCCAGCGGGGGTAAACGGTACGAGCAGTACTTC
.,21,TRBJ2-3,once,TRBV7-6,CASSLTPPGVAGPFSTDTQYF,TGTGCCAGCAGCCTCACCCCCCCGGGCGTAGCTGGTCCCTTTAGCACAGATACGCAGTATTTT